This T cell receptor beta chain came from a study of response to subunit inactivated influenza vaccine. This clonotype was detected a few times. Antigen unknown. The CDR3 is made up of 14 amino acids. Germline trimming cut 3 bases from V and 2 bases from J; bases unmatched to any gene: 3. CDR1 is SGHTA, CDR2 FQGNSA, per germline. From the RT-PCR reads, TCRdb called clonotypes with MiXCR, one entry per CDR3 protein. The sample records 500,000 to 600,000 distinct CDR3 sequences, around 13% being singletons. Study-level findings and limits: That few new T cells are recruited by each seasonal influenza vaccination was the authors' suggestion.

The TCR comes from a man aged 50 or older who received an inactivated influenza vaccine. Sequenced here: PBMCs from blood, sampled 40 to 50 days after vaccination. The chain uses TRBV7-2 and TRBJ2-7, with 8 bases fitting TRBD1. The CDR3 DNA sequence: TGTGCCAGCAGCTTTAGACAGGGGCCCTACGAGCAGTACTTC. This translates into CASSFRQGPYEQYF.